This T cell receptor (beta chain) was captured in a study of cytomegalovirus exposure and HLA in healthy donors. Study information: Earlier findings included 90 million to 120 million unique TCR beta sequences obtained from about 180 million T cells. Study results and limitations: The study had only CMV serostatus as immune exposure information.

Vbeta (60) and Jbeta (13) primers were used in the PCR. The repertoire was sequenced with immunoSEQ multiplex PCR; TCRdb's copy has only in-frame clones and lacks some. The sample carries 150,000 or so clones, approximately 80% recorded once. About this clone: Its antigen is as yet unknown.

The ends were cut back, 1 base at V and 7 bases at J, with 11 bases in the middle. Germline assignment: CDR1 SGHTA and CDR2 FQGNSA. The CDR3 sequence is 13 residues long. This sequence joins TRBV7-2 and TRBJ2-7; TRBD2 is a possible D gene (5 bases). The clonotype originates from a man aged 25-45 years in good health and CMV-seropositive. The sequenced sample consisted of PBMCs. DNA for the CDR3: TGTGCCAGCAGCTTAGAGCGGCCAGGAGAGCAGTACTTC. Translation gives CASSLERPGEQYF. Filled out from reference TRBV7-2 and TRBJ2-7, the complete variable domain reads GAGVSQSPSNKVTEKGKDVELRCDPISGHTALYWYRQSLGQGLEFLIYFQGNSAPDKSGLPSDRFSAERTGGSVSTLTIQRTQQEDSAVYLCASSLERPGEQYFGPGTRLTVT.